The clone carrying this TCR beta chain was picked up a small number of times. As yet, its antigen is unknown. The sample is drawn from a study of T-cell memory formation after mild COVID-19. For the study at large: For the most part, TCR clusters were specific to one donor. Regarding the study as a whole: There were some responding clones in pre-infection memory, which suggested that cross-reactive memory had joined.

MiXCR, run by TCRdb on the 5' RACE reads, gives a single entry per CDR3 protein. The profile shows almost 350,000 distinct CDR3 sequences, around 20% of them singletons. Trimming shortened V by 4 bases and J by 0 bases, and 14 bases separated the two germline ends. The germline CDR1 and CDR2 sequences are SGHRS and YFSETQ. The CDR3 spans 16 residues. Sequenced material: PBMCs or a T cell subset sorted from them (not recorded which). The chain joins TRBV5-1 to TRBJ1-5; D ambiguous. This sequence originates from a man between 18 and 29 years old who had mild COVID-19 (a few samples of this study predate the infection). Cell type and time point are not known. CDR3 nucleotides: TGCGCCAGCAGCAGAATACCTATAGATAGCAATCAGCCCCAGCATTTT. Translation: CASSRIPIDSNQPQHF.